Presented here are 24 T cell receptor beta chains from one specimen sequenced in a study of early T cells in non-severe SARS-CoV-2 infection. Using its own MiXCR run on the 5' RACE reads, TCRdb lists one record per CDR3 protein. The table records roughly 24,000 distinct CDR3 sequences, around 3.5% of them present only once. Source material: whole blood. All receptors derive from an adult who was a healthcare worker with PCR-confirmed SARS-CoV-2 infection or an uninfected control (not recorded which).

The V gene is TRBV29-1, the J gene TRBJ1-6; possible D gene TRBD1, 6 bases. Germline V gives CDR1 SQVTM, CDR2 ANQGSEA. This CDR3 region has 13 residues. The V and J ends lost 4 bases and 6 bases respectively, with 10 bases between them. CDR3 bases: TGCAGCGTTGGACAGGCTCCTAATTCACCCCTCCACTTT. As protein: CSVGQAPNSPLHF.

This clonotype was detected many times. CDR3 sequence reads: CASSHALGQTGDNEQFF. Here the CDR3 DNA reads TGTGCCAGCAGCCATGCCCTTGGACAGACAGGGGACAATGAGCAGTTCTTC. The chain uses TRBV5-4 and TRBJ2-1; 8 nucleotides align to TRBD1. Germline V gives CDR1 SGHNT, CDR2 YYREEE (reference sequence). This CDR3 contains 17 residues. The V segment lost 4 bases and the J segment 5 bases; nucleotides outside the gene matches: 14.

The chain uses TRBV4-2 and TRBJ2-4; 10 bases fit TRBD2. The CDR3 extends over 15 amino acids. With 5 bases clipped from V and 8 bases from J, the junction kept 9 bases outside the gene matches. Germline loops: CDR1 LGHNA, CDR2 YNFKEQ. The CDR3 spells CASSSPLAGEDIQYF. CDR3 bases: TGTGCCAGCAGCTCTCCGCTAGCGGGAGAGGACATTCAGTACTTC.

In its sample, this clonotype was seen a few times. J is TRBJ2-3 and V is TRBV9, with D possibly TRBD1 on 6 matching bases. The length of the CDR3 is 14 residues. V was cut by 1 base and J by 3 bases, with 9 bases left in between. The germline gives CDR1 SGDLS, CDR2 YYNGEE. DNA for the CDR3: TGTGCCAGCAGCGTACAGCAGGGGACAGATACGCAGTATTTT. Protein sequence: CASSVQQGTDTQYF. The whole variable domain, filled in from reference TRBV9 and TRBJ2-3, reads DSGVTQTPKHLITATGQRVTLRCSPRSGDLSVYWYQQSLDQGLQFLIQYYNGEERAKGNILERFSAQQFPDLHSELNLSSLELGDSALYFCASSVQQGTDTQYFGPGTRLTVL.

This clonotype is labeled medium-sized. This chain links TRBV27 with TRBJ2-1; D is possibly TRBD1 (6 bases). The V gene's germline CDR1 is MNHEY and CDR2 SMNVEV (reference sequence). The V gene lost 7 bases and the J gene lost 14 bases, with 27 bases spanning the gap. The CDR3 contains 15 residues. CDR3: CASTPNPGRTAAEFF. CDR3 nucleotide sequence: TGTGCCAGCACTCCAAACCCCGGACGGACAGCCGCGGAGTTCTTC.

The table lists this clonotype with many counts. The gene calls are TRBV4-2 and TRBJ2-6; 7 bases are a match to TRBD2. The germline CDR1 and CDR2 sequences are LGHNA and YNFKEQ. Trimming removed 4 bases from V and 4 bases from J; junction bases left unmatched: 13. This CDR3 spans 18 amino acids. CDR3 loop: CASSPRPVSGGGANVLTF. The CDR3 DNA sequence: TGTGCCAGCAGCCCCCGGCCGGTGTCGGGAGGAGGGGCCAACGTCCTGACTTTC.

This clonotype was observed a few times. The chain combines TRBV19 with TRBJ1-1; TRBD1 might be the D (6 bases). CDR1 LNHDA and CDR2 SQIVND come from the germline V gene (reference sequence). There are 14 residues in the CDR3. Trimming cost V 6 bases and J 2 bases, with 13 bases left between them. The CDR3 region is CASSPQGRNTEAFF. CDR3 bases: TGTGCCAGTAGCCCCCAGGGGAGAAACACTGAAGCTTTCTTT.

This clonotype was observed a few times. The rearrangement links TRBV29-1 to TRBJ1-2; D may be TRBD1 (6 bases). CDR1 and CDR2 from the germline V gene are SQVTM and ANQGSEA. V lost 6 bases to trimming and J lost 10 bases, with 21 bases between them. The CDR3 consists of 13 residues. The CDR3 spells CSVPLGALEDYTF. CDR3 DNA sequence: TGCAGCGTCCCTTTGGGGGCACTGGAGGACTACACCTTC. Full variable domain (outside the CDR3, taken from reference TRBV29-1 and TRBJ1-2): SAVISQKPSRDICQRGTSLTIQCQVDSQVTMMFWYRQQPGQSLTLIATANQGSEATYESGFVIDKFPISRPNLTFSTLTVSNMSPEDSSIYLCSVPLGALEDYTFGSGTRLTVV.

This clonotype was observed at least ten times. The V gene is TRBV27, the J gene TRBJ1-6, with 8 bases matching TRBD1. Losses at the gene ends were 7 bases for V and 6 bases for J; bases not matched to a gene: 8. This CDR3 spans 15 amino acids. Germline V CDR1 and CDR2: MNHEY, SMNVEV (reference sequence). The CDR3 protein is CASTFQGAPNSPLHF. The CDR3 nucleotides read TGTGCCAGCACCTTCCAGGGGGCCCCTAATTCACCCCTCCACTTT.

This clonotype was picked up many times. CDR3 in DNA: TGTGCCAGCAGGACAGGGCTGGCCGATACGCAGTATTTT. Translating it yields CASRTGLADTQYF. This chain links TRBV7-9 with TRBJ2-3, with 7 nucleotides matching TRBD1. The germline CDR1 and CDR2 sequences are SEHNR and FQNEAQ (reference sequence). The CDR3 runs to 13 residues. The J segment lost 6 bases and the V segment lost 6 bases, leaving 6 bases of the junction unmatched. The entire variable domain, with the rest obtained from reference TRBV7-9 and TRBJ2-3, is as follows: DTGVSQNPRHKITKRGQNVTFRCDPISEHNRLYWYRQTLGQGPEFLTYFQNEAQLEKSRLLSDRFSAERPKGSFSTLEIQRTEQGDSAMYLCASRTGLADTQYFGPGTRLTVL.

This clonotype has ten or more counts. The genes are TRBV6-4 and TRBJ1-5; D is unresolved. Germline CDR1 reads MRHNA; CDR2 reads SNTAGT. V was shortened by 2 bases and J by 11 bases, with 10 bases between the two germline ends. The CDR3 sequence is 12 residues long. The CDR3 nucleotides read TGTGCCAGCAGTGACCCCGTGCTGGCCCAGCATTTT. This translates into CASSDPVLAQHF.

At least ten counts were recorded for this clonotype. This chain joins TRBV30 and TRBJ2-1; the match to TRBD1 covers 7 bases. Germline V gene data show CDR1 as GTSNPN and CDR2 as SVGIG (reference sequence). V shed 5 bases, J shed 9 bases, and the junction held 7 bases outside the gene matches. This CDR3 comprises 12 residues. The CDR3 loop is CAWSQGVGEQFF. Here the CDR3 DNA reads TGTGCCTGGTCTCAGGGGGTAGGTGAGCAGTTCTTC.

The V and J genes are TRBV2 and TRBJ1-1; D gene unclear. The CDR3 consists of 13 residues. V lost 1 base and J 3 bases, leaving 6 bases between the germline ends. Germline values: CDR1 SNHLY, CDR2 FYNNEI. The CDR3 DNA is TGTGCCAGCAGTGAAGGCAGCTACACTGAAGCTTTCTTT. Encoded protein: CASSEGSYTEAFF.

The chain uses TRBV24-1 and TRBJ1-1; 11 nucleotides match TRBD1. The CDR3 extends over 15 amino acids. The V segment lost 9 bases and the J segment 0 bases; nucleotides outside the gene matches: 5. Germline CDR1 is KGHDR and CDR2 is SFDVKD. CDR3 sequence (DNA): TGTGCCACCCTGGACAGGGGGCGTATGAACACTGAAGCTTTCTTT. It is translated as CATLDRGRMNTEAFF.

This clonotype was counted at least ten times. V and J are TRBV30 and TRBJ2-1; no reliable D call. Germline V gene lookup returns CDR1 GTSNPN and CDR2 SVGIG (reference sequence). The CDR3 covers 12 residues. V was cut by 4 bases and J by 12 bases, with 16 bases left in between. CDR3 residues: CAWKPTWGGQFF. The CDR3 DNA sequence: TGTGCCTGGAAACCCACCTGGGGTGGGCAGTTCTTC. Filled out from reference TRBV30 and TRBJ2-1, the complete variable domain reads SQTIHQWPATLVQPVGSPLSLECTVEGTSNPNLYWYRQAAGRGLQLLFYSVGIGQISSEVPQNLSASRPQDRQFILSSKKLLLSDSGFYLCAWKPTWGGQFFGPGTRLTVL.

Many counts were recorded for this clonotype. The rearrangement joins TRBV4-3 to TRBJ1-2, with unresolved D. This CDR3 is built from 16 residues. Germline V gene data show CDR1 as LGHNA and CDR2 as YSLEER. V lost 0 bases to trimming and J lost 0 bases, with 11 bases between them. The CDR3 is CASSQESETTNYGYTF. In nucleotides, the CDR3 is TGCGCCAGCAGCCAAGAGTCAGAGACGACTAACTATGGCTACACCTTC.

Ten or more counts support this clonotype. This chain connects TRBV5-5 to TRBJ2-5; TRBD1 agrees at 7 bases. Germline V lookup: CDR1 SGHKS, CDR2 YYEKEE (reference sequence). The CDR3 totals 13 residues. The J segment lost 4 bases and the V segment lost 2 bases, leaving 2 bases of the junction unmatched. The CDR3 loop reads CASSFNRGETQYF. The CDR3 nucleotides read TGTGCCAGCAGCTTCAACAGGGGAGAGACCCAGTACTTC.

This clonotype was seen many times. This chain links TRBV6-2 or TRBV6-3 with TRBJ2-1; 12 bases are a match to TRBD2. Trimming at V came to 0 bases and at J to 8 bases, leaving 5 bases not matched to a gene. CDR1 is MNHEY and CDR2 is SVGEGT in the germline V gene. The CDR3 has 16 residues. CDR3 sequence (DNA): TGTGCCAGCAGTTACTCGACTAGCGGGAGTCTATATGAGCAGTTCTTC. It codes for CASSYSTSGSLYEQFF.

This clonotype has a count of ten or more. V and J are TRBV24-1 and TRBJ2-1; D gene uncertain. V was clipped by 4 bases and J by 9 bases, with 15 bases between them. CDR1 KGHDR and CDR2 SFDVKD come from the germline V gene. This CDR3 region has 14 residues. The CDR3 loop reads CATSDQGRRTEQFF. CDR3 nucleotide sequence: TGTGCCACCAGTGACCAAGGACGCAGGACTGAGCAGTTCTTC.

By share of the sample, this clonotype is medium-sized. The chain links TRBV7-9 to TRBJ2-7, with a possible D match to TRBD1 (6 bases). CDR1 and CDR2 (germline): SEHNR, FQNEAQ (reference sequence). The CDR3 has 15 amino acids. The V and J ends lost 6 bases and 4 bases respectively, with 19 bases between them. Here the CDR3 DNA reads TGTGCCAGCAGTTTGATACAGGGAACGGTTTACGAGCAGTACTTC. Encoded protein: CASSLIQGTVYEQYF.

In its sample, this clonotype was seen many times. The chain carries TRBV29-1 and TRBJ2-5, with 7 bases that match TRBD1. V dropped 8 bases and J dropped 3; count of bases not matched to a gene: 9. Germline-derived CDR1 and CDR2 are SQVTM and ANQGSEA. The CDR3 has 13 amino acids. The CDR3 bases are TGCAGCATTAATGCAGGGGGAGAAGAGACCCAGTACTTC. The encoded protein is CSINAGGEETQYF.

This clonotype was observed a few times. This chain connects TRBV19 to TRBJ2-3, with 9 bases aligning to TRBD2. Germline-derived CDR1 and CDR2 are LNHDA and SQIVND (reference sequence). With 5 bases clipped from V and 0 bases from J, the junction kept 6 bases outside the gene matches. The CDR3 totals 16 residues. CDR3: CASSSNLAGSTDTQYF. CDR3 coding DNA: TGTGCCAGTAGTTCCAACCTAGCGGGAAGCACAGATACGCAGTATTTT.

At least ten counts were recorded for this clonotype. This chain links TRBV5-4 with TRBJ1-4, with 10 bases that match TRBD1. CDR1 is SGHNT and CDR2 is YYREEE in the germline V gene (reference sequence). CDR3 size: 15 residues. V shed 4 bases and J 0 bases; nucleotides not matched to a gene: 0. The DNA for the CDR3 is TGTGCCAGCAGCGGGACAGGGGCAACTAATGAAAAACTGTTTTTT. It translates to CASSGTGATNEKLFF.

This clonotype showed up many times. V and J are TRBV5-1 and TRBJ2-3; D is undetermined. Trimming stripped 4 bases from V and 0 bases from J, with 18 bases between. The germline V gene has CDR1 SGHRS and CDR2 YFSETQ. This CDR3 spans 17 amino acids. Here the CDR3 reads CASSIVGIASSTDTQYF. The CDR3 region has the DNA TGCGCCAGCAGCATTGTTGGGATTGCATCTAGCACAGATACGCAGTATTTT.